The present T cell receptor (beta chain) was sequenced within a study of blood T cell repertoires in COVID-19. Study details: Whether acute or convalescent, the COVID-19 samples came from the United States, Italy and Spain. T cells, B-cell-depleted T cells, or PBMCs provided the cDNA or gDNA that served as material.

The authors' processing: Estimates of nucleated cell counts were drawn from the amplification of reference gene primers. The assay was immunoSEQ multiplex PCR, and TCRdb's table has in-frame clones only and misses some. V and J calls and clone size are those listed in that table; D and trimming were worked out from the DNA. This sample has 180,000 or so clones; 86% occur once, and the top ten carry around 8.3%. The clonotype originates from a man aged 60-69 years with acute or convalescent COVID-19. The specimen was peripheral blood.

CDR3 DNA sequence: TGTGCCAGCAGGTCGGGACAGCCGTCCTATTCACCCCTCCACTTT. This encodes CASRSGQPSYSPLHF. The chain couples TRBV3-1 (or the pseudogene TRBV3-2) to TRBJ1-6; TRBD1 matches at 7 bases. CDR1 and CDR2 from the germline V gene are LGHDT and YNNKEL (reference sequence). This CDR3 contains 15 residues. Trimming cost V 6 bases and J 8 bases; bases outside gene matches: 10.